This TCR beta chain is from a study of blood T cells in healthy people across ages. The CDR3 covers 12 residues. The germline V gene has CDR1 DFQATT and CDR2 SNEGSKA (reference sequence). J lost 7 bases, V lost 4 bases, and 2 bases had no gene match. PCR was performed a second time for about 7 to 12 cycles using a sample-barcoded 5' primer and a J-beta primer mix. TCRdb reprocessed the 5' RACE reads with MiXCR, giving one entry per CDR3 protein. The table lists roughly 2 million distinct CDR3 sequences, 49% of them singletons. This TCR derives from a woman aged 40 to 55 in good health. The chain recombines TRBV20-1 with TRBJ1-2; 11 bases fit TRBD1. Source material: blood. Written as DNA, the CDR3 is TGCAGTGCTAAGGACAGGGGGCTTGGCTACACCTTC. Its translation: CSAKDRGLGYTF.